There are a few counts of the clone carrying this T cell receptor beta chain. The antigen remains undetermined. The sample is drawn from a study of T cell repertoires in cytomegalovirus infection. On the study more broadly: Recently described HLA-C-restricted plus well-studied HLA-B-restricted CMV epitopes were used.

From germline, CDR1 is SGHKS and CDR2 YYEKEE (reference sequence). The V and J ends lost 3 bases and 5 bases respectively, with 26 bases between them. CDR3 size: 18 residues. One entry per CDR3 protein results from TCRdb running MiXCR on the reads. Here the sample spans hundreds of thousands of distinct CDR3 sequences, around 31% being singletons. Regarding the study as a whole: Public TCR beta family frequency separated CMV-and-HLA carriers, including in an independent cohort.

The material sequenced was cultured CD8+ T cells from PBMCs, taken from culture after CMV antigen stimulation. This sequence originates from a human donor in good health (CMV status not recorded). Some clones in this sample may be carry-over from other donors' samples. The genes are TRBV5-5 and TRBJ1-2; weak D call: TRBD1 (6 bases). DNA of the CDR3: TGTGCCAGCAGCTCCTCCCTTGGGGGGGCCACGGTGGTTTATGGCTACACCTTC. This translates into CASSSSLGGATVVYGYTF.